This T cell receptor (beta chain) was observed in a study of radiotherapy plus CTLA-4 blockade in lung cancer. Study information: Objective responses emerged in about 20% of patients, and 31% attained disease control.

On this clone itself: The antigen remains unidentified.

Study-wide findings and caveats: Researchers report tumor-derived TCR clones expanding in blood after radiotherapy plus ipilimumab.

Focal radiation plus CTLA-4 blockade with ipilimumab was administered to patients who had chemo-refractory metastatic non-small-cell lung cancer. Profiled with immunoSEQ multiplex PCR; TCRdb holds only in-frame clones, not every one. The sample contains about 80,000 clones, around 80% of which appear only once. The TCR comes from a human donor with non-small cell lung cancer who had stable disease on radiotherapy plus ipilimumab. This specimen consisted of peripheral blood, obtained from a patient treated with radiotherapy plus ipilimumab.

The CDR3 here is CASSLAAGLANKYEQYF. DNA for the CDR3: TGTGCCAGCAGCTTGGCGGCTGGACTAGCTAACAAGTACGAGCAGTACTTC. This chain uses TRBV5-4 with TRBJ2-7; TRBD2 matches at 8 bases. CDR1 and CDR2 from the germline V gene are SGHNT and YYREEE (reference sequence). Trimming at V came to 0 bases and at J to 4 bases, leaving 12 bases not matched to a gene. The CDR3 spans 17 residues.